The 16 T cell receptor beta chains presented below share a single source sample, sequenced in a study of blood T cell repertoires in COVID-19. TCRdb keeps only in-frame clones here, not all; method: immunoSEQ multiplex PCR. The repertoire holds approximately 290,000 clones, with around 89% as singletons. Input material: PBMCs or T cells enriched from blood (not recorded which). These receptors originate from a woman aged 18 to 35 with acute COVID-19.

V gene TRBV11-3 combines with J gene TRBJ2-3; maybe TRBD1 (5 bases). With 4 bases removed from V and 6 bases from J, the gap between germline ends came to 14 bases. This CDR3 is built from 14 residues. CDR1 is SGHNT and CDR2 is YENEEA in the germline V gene. The CDR3 is CASSSLGPADTQYF. In DNA form, the CDR3 reads TGTGCCAGCAGCTCCCTGGGGCCCGCGGATACGCAGTATTTT.

The chain links TRBV9 to TRBJ2-3; tentative D call: TRBD1 (6 bases). The CDR3 sequence is 17 residues long. CDR1 is SGDLS and CDR2 is YYNGEE in the germline V gene. V lost 3 bases and J 1 base, leaving 18 bases between the germline ends. The CDR3 DNA follows: TGTGCCAGCAGCGAGGGGCGTGGGGGCTGGGGCACAGATACGCAGTATTTT. It translates to CASSEGRGGWGTDTQYF.

The rearrangement joins TRBV7-6 to TRBJ2-6, with 9 bases matching TRBD1. V shed 4 bases and J 3 bases; nucleotides not matched to a gene: 7. Germline values: CDR1 SGHVS, CDR2 FNYEAQ. The CDR3 spans 17 residues. CDR3 sequence: CASSSTGGAHGANVLTF. The CDR3 nucleotides are TGTGCCAGCAGCTCAACAGGGGGCGCGCATGGGGCCAACGTCCTGACTTTC.

This chain joins TRBV5-1 and TRBJ2-7, with TRBD2 matching 9 bases. The CDR3 has 14 amino acids. V lost 5 bases and J lost 5; bases outside the gene matches: 8. CDR1 is SGHRS and CDR2 is YFSETQ in the germline V gene. For the CDR3, the DNA is TGCGCCAGCAGGGTAGCGGGAGCTTGGGACGAGCAGTACTTC. As protein: CASRVAGAWDEQYF. The full variable domain, its missing parts supplied by reference TRBV5-1 and TRBJ2-7, is KAGVTQTPRYLIKTRGQQVTLSCSPISGHRSVSWYQQTPGQGLQFLFEYFSETQRNKGNFPGRFSGRQFSNSRSEMNVSTLELGDSALYLCASRVAGAWDEQYFGPGTRLTVT.

The J gene is TRBJ2-2, the V gene TRBV11-3; D perhaps matches TRBD1 (6 bases). Germline-derived CDR1 and CDR2 are SGHNT and YENEEA. The CDR3 length is 14 residues. V was clipped by 0 bases and J by 6 bases, with 8 bases between them. This chain's CDR3 is CASSLEGAPGELFF. CDR3 DNA sequence: TGTGCCAGCAGCTTAGAGGGGGCTCCCGGGGAGCTGTTTTTT. Full variable domain (remainder filled in from reference TRBV11-3 and TRBJ2-2): EAGVVQSPRYKIIEKKQPVAFWCNPISGHNTLYWYLQNLGQGPELLIRYENEEAVDDSQLPKDRFSAERLKGVDSTLKIQPAELGDSAVYLCASSLEGAPGELFFGEGSRLTVL.

V is TRBV5-6 and J is TRBJ2-7; 7 nucleotides line up with TRBD1. The ends lost 4 bases at V and 2 bases at J; junction bases unmatched: 3. Germline V lookup: CDR1 SGHDT, CDR2 YYEEEE. CDR3 length: 13 amino acids. As DNA, the CDR3 is TGTGCCAGCAGCCCCGGGACAGCCTACGAGCAGTACTTC. Residues: CASSPGTAYEQYF.

The V and J genes are TRBV7-2 and TRBJ1-2; TRBD1 matches 7 bases. The CDR3 extends over 15 amino acids. The germline V gene has CDR1 SGHTA and CDR2 FQGNSA. V gave up 3 bases and J gave up 6 bases; unmatched junction bases: 10. DNA of the CDR3: TGTGCCAGCAGCTTTGAACCGGGACAGAAGGATGGCTACACCTTC. Amino acid sequence: CASSFEPGQKDGYTF.

The V gene is TRBV27, the J gene TRBJ2-2; TRBD2 matches 16 bases. V shed 6 bases, J shed 4 bases, and the junction held 5 bases outside the gene matches. This CDR3 comprises 17 residues. Germline V CDR1 and CDR2: MNHEY, SMNVEV (reference sequence). The CDR3 is CASSPGLAGGPTGELFF. In DNA, the CDR3 is TGTGCCAGCAGCCCGGGACTAGCGGGAGGGCCCACCGGGGAGCTGTTTTTT.

V and J are TRBV15 and TRBJ2-5; TRBD2 might be the D (6 bases). Trimming stripped 3 bases from V and 5 bases from J, with 13 bases between. CDR3 size: 14 residues. Germline lookup yields CDR1 LNHNV and CDR2 YYDKDF (reference sequence). The CDR3 sequence is CATSRNGGSETQYF. The CDR3, as DNA: TGTGCCACCAGCAGGAATGGAGGGTCCGAGACCCAGTACTTC.

This rearrangement joins TRBV28 to TRBJ2-7, with a possible D match to TRBD1 (6 bases). This CDR3 is built from 14 residues. V lost 5 bases and J lost 3, with 14 bases in between. Germline-derived CDR1 and CDR2 are MDHEN and SYDVKM. CDR3 coding DNA: TGTGCCAGCAGTGCCGGACAGTTCTACTACGAGCAGTACTTC. It specifies CASSAGQFYYEQYF.

This chain joins TRBV21-1 and TRBJ1-6; the table assigns TRBD1, which was not confirmed against the DNA. TRBV21-1 constitutes a pseudogene. This CDR3 has 14 amino acids. The chain's CDR3 is CASTPSRANSPLHF. CDR3 coding DNA: TGTGCCAGCACCCCAAGCAGGGCGAATTCACCCCTCCACTTT.

The chain has TRBV5-1 and TRBJ2-1; 7 nucleotides match TRBD2. The ends lost 4 bases at V and 5 bases at J; junction bases unmatched: 12. The CDR3 has 16 residues. Germline V gives CDR1 SGHRS, CDR2 YFSETQ. In nucleotides, the CDR3 is TGCGCCAGCAGCGTGGCTCTGGGTAGCGGGCACAATGAGCAGTTCTTC. Translated: CASSVALGSGHNEQFF. Combining the CDR3 with reference TRBV5-1 and TRBJ2-1 gives the whole variable domain KAGVTQTPRYLIKTRGQQVTLSCSPISGHRSVSWYQQTPGQGLQFLFEYFSETQRNKGNFPGRFSGRQFSNSRSEMNVSTLELGDSALYLCASSVALGSGHNEQFFGPGTRLTVL.

The chain employs TRBV4-2 and TRBJ2-7; weak D call: TRBD2 (6 bases). This CDR3 is 19 amino acids long. The ends were cut back, 0 bases at V and 4 bases at J, with 25 bases in the middle. CDR1 and CDR2 (germline): LGHNA, YNFKEQ. In DNA, the CDR3 is TGTGCCAGCAGCCAAGAATACGGGGTAACCGCGGGATCCCATTACGAGCAGTACTTC. It translates to CASSQEYGVTAGSHYEQYF.

The rearrangement links TRBV27 to TRBJ2-5, with TRBD2 matching over 7 bases. V trimming: 2 bases; J trimming: 5 bases; junction bases outside the gene matches: 11. Germline CDR1 MNHEY, CDR2 SMNVEV (reference sequence). The CDR3 sequence is 16 residues long. The CDR3 sequence is CASSLNWAGARETQYF. CDR3 sequence (DNA): TGTGCCAGCAGTTTAAATTGGGCGGGAGCCAGGGAGACCCAGTACTTC.

This clone has a single count. The chain couples TRBV7-9 to TRBJ2-1; D not resolved. V lost 4 bases and J lost 5, with 18 bases in between. Germline CDR1 reads SEHNR; CDR2 reads FQNEAQ (reference sequence). The CDR3 contains 16 residues. The CDR3: CASSSTYPLVDNEQFF. The DNA of the CDR3 is TGTGCCAGCAGCTCAACCTACCCCCTGGTGGACAATGAGCAGTTCTTC.

V usage is TRBV29-1 and J usage is TRBJ1-5, with TRBD1 matching over 7 bases. The CDR3 sequence is 15 residues long. Per the germline V gene, CDR1 is SQVTM and CDR2 is ANQGSEA. The V segment lost 4 bases and the J segment 0 bases; nucleotides outside the gene matches: 6. This CDR3 is CSVGGQENSNQPQHF. CDR3 nucleotide sequence: TGCAGCGTTGGAGGACAGGAAAATAGCAATCAGCCCCAGCATTTT.